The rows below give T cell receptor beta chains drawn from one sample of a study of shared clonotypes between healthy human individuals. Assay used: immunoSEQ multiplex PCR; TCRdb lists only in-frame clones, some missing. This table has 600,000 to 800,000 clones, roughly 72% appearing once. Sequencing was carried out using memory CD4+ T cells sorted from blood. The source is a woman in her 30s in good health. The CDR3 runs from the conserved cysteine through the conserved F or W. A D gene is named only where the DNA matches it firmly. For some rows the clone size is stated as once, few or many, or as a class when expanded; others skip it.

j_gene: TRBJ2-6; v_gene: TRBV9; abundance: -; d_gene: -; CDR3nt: TGTGCCAGCAGCGGACAAATAAGCTCTGGGGCCAACGTCCTGACTTTC; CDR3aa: CASSGQISSGANVLTF
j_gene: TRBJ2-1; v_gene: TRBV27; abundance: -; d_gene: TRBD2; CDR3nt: TGTGCCAGCAGCCCTCGGACTAGCGCGGGGAATGAGCAGTTCTTC; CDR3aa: CASSPRTSAGNEQFF
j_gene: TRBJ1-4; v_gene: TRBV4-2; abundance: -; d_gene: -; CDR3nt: TGTGCCAGCAGCCAAGATAAGCGGTCTGCTAATGAAAAACTGTTTTTT; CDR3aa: CASSQDKRSANEKLFF
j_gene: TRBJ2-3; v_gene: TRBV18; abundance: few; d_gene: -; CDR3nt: TGTGCCAGCTCACCAGGATTCCTCGGCGGTAGGGCAGATACGCAGTATTTT; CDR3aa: CASSPGFLGGRADTQYF
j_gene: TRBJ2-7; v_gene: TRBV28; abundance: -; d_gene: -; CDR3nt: TGTGCCAGCAGCCTTGACAGGCGAATCTCCTACGAGCAGTACTTC; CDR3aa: CASSLDRRISYEQYF
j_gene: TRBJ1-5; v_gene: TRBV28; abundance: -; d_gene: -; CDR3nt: TGTGCCAGCGGTGACCTGTATAGCAATCAGCCCCAGCATTTT; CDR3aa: CASGDLYSNQPQHF
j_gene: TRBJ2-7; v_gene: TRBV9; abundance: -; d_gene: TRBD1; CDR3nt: TGTGCCAGCAGCGTAGGCATTTGGGACAGGTTCTACGAGCAGTACTTC; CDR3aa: CASSVGIWDRFYEQYF
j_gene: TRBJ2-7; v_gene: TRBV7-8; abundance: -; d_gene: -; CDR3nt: TGTGCCAGCAGCTCGAGGACCCCGCCGGAAGAGCAGTACTTC; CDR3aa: CASSSRTPPEEQYF
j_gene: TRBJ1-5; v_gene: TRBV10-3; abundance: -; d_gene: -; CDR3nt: TGTGCCATCAGTGGGGGGGGTAATCAGCCCCAGCATTTT; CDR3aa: CAISGGGNQPQHF
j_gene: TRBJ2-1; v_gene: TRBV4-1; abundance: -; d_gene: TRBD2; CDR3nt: TGCGCCAGCAGCGAAACCTTAGCGGGAGGGCTTTACAATGAGCAGTTCTTC; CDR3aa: CASSETLAGGLYNEQFF
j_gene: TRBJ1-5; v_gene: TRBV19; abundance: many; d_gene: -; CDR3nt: TGTGCCAGTACCGGAAACGAATATAGCAATCAGCCCCAGCATTTT; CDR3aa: CASTGNEYSNQPQHF
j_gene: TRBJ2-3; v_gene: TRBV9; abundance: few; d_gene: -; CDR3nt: TGTGCCAGCAGCGTAGCGGCGGGGTGGACTACGCAGTATTTT; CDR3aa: CASSVAAGWTTQYF
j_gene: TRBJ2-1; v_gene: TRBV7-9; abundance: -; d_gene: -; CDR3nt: TGTGCCAGCAGCCCCTCGTCACTCTCCTACAATGAGCAGTTCTTC; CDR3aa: CASSPSSLSYNEQFF
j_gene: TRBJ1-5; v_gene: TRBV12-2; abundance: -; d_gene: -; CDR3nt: TGTGCAAGTCCCGATACGGGACACTCACCGGGGAAGCCCCAGCATTTT; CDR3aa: CASPDTGHSPGKPQHF
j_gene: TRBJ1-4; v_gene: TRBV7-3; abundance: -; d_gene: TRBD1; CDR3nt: TGTGCCAGCAGCCGGACAGGGCCCGGGGAAAAACTGTTTTTT; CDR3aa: CASSRTGPGEKLFF
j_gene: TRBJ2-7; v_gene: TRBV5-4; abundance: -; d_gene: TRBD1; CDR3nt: TGTGCCAGCAGCGTGGACAGGCTTGAGCAGTACTTC; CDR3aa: CASSVDRLEQYF
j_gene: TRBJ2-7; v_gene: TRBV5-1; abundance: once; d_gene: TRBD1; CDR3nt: TGCGCCAGCAACAGGGGGGCGGGATGGAGCGAGCAGTACTTC; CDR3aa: CASNRGAGWSEQYF
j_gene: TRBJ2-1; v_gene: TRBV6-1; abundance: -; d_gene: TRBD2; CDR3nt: TGTGCCAGCACAGAGCGGGAGGATTACAATGAGCAGTTCTTC; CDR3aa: CASTEREDYNEQFF
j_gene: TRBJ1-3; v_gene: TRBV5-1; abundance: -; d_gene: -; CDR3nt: TGCGCCAGCAGCCCGAAAGTGGACAGTGGTGGAAACACCATATATTTT; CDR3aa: CASSPKVDSGGNTIYF
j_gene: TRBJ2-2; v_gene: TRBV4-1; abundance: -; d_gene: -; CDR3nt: TGCGCCAGCAGCCAAGTGGGCCCCGGGGAGCTGTTTTTT; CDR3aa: CASSQVGPGELFF
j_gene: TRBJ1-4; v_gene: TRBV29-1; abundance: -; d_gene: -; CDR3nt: TGCAGCGTTGCTCGGGGCTCTGGGAACGAAAAACTGTTTTTT; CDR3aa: CSVARGSGNEKLFF
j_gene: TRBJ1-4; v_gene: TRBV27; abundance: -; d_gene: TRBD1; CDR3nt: TGTGCCAGCAGTTACAGGGGAAGGGCTAATGAAAAACTGTTTTTT; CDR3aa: CASSYRGRANEKLFF